Shown below are 13 T cell receptor beta chains from a single sample sequenced in a study of blood T cells in healthy people across ages. With a J-beta primer mix and a sample-barcoded 5' primer, a second PCR ran about 6 to 11 cycles. TCRdb reanalysed the 5' RACE reads using MiXCR and keeps one entry per CDR3 protein. This sample yields about 650,000 distinct CDR3 sequences, of which around 50% are seen a single time; roughly 14% belongs to the top ten. The sample was blood. The receptors stem from a woman at least 80 years old in good health.

This chain links TRBV20-1 with TRBJ2-3; TRBD2 matches at 12 bases. Trimming removed 5 bases from V and 0 bases from J; junction bases left unmatched: 9. This CDR3 is 17 amino acids long. The germline V gene encodes CDR1 DFQATT and CDR2 SNEGSKA (reference sequence). Written as DNA, the CDR3 is TGCAGTGCTCACTCCAGGACTAGCGGGGACAGCACAGATACGCAGTATTTT. Protein sequence: CSAHSRTSGDSTDTQYF.

This clonotype was seen ten or more times. V gene TRBV20-1 combines with J gene TRBJ1-2, with D maybe TRBD1 (6 bases). Trimming took 5 bases from V and 4 from J, leaving 20 bases between them. The germline V gene has CDR1 DFQATT and CDR2 SNEGSKA (reference sequence). This CDR3 spans 15 amino acids. CDR3 nucleotides: TGCAGTGCTCCTCACCCTGGACAGACGTTCTATGGCTACACCTTC. Amino acids: CSAPHPGQTFYGYTF.

This sequence joins TRBV10-1 and TRBJ2-1; 13 positions agree with TRBD2. The CDR3 is 18 residues long. CDR1 and CDR2 (germline): WNHNN, SYGVQD (reference sequence). V lost 2 bases, J lost 5 bases, and 9 bases stayed unmatched. CDR3 bases: TGCGCCAGCAGTGAGGAAAAAAGGACTAGCGGGAGACACAATGAGCAGTTCTTC. It encodes CASSEEKRTSGRHNEQFF.

This clonotype has at least ten counts. The gene calls are TRBV10-3 and TRBJ2-3, with D tentatively TRBD1 (6 bases). The CDR3 spans 20 residues. CDR1 is ENHRY and CDR2 is SYGVKD in the germline V gene. With 4 bases removed from V and 2 bases from J, the gap between germline ends came to 28 bases. The CDR3, as DNA: TGTGCCATCAGTGGAGGTTGGGACACGGCAAGAGGAACCCTCACAGATACGCAGTATTTT. The encoded protein is CAISGGWDTARGTLTDTQYF.

The CDR3 nucleotides read TGCAGTGCTAGAGATGGGGCCGGGCAGCCCAATGAGCAGTTCTTC. Residues: CSARDGAGQPNEQFF. V is TRBV20-1 and J is TRBJ2-1; TRBD1 might be the D (5 bases). The CDR3 runs 15 residues. V was trimmed by 0 bases and J by 6 bases, leaving 15 bases between them. Germline lookup yields CDR1 DFQATT and CDR2 SNEGSKA (reference sequence).

This chain links TRBV29-1 with TRBJ2-5, with D possibly TRBD2 on 6 matching bases. The CDR3 loop spans 13 amino acids. V lost 4 bases to trimming and J lost 4 bases, with 13 bases between them. CDR1 SQVTM and CDR2 ANQGSEA come from the germline V gene. DNA for the CDR3: TGCAGCGTTGGGCAGGAGGGGAGAGAGACCCAGTACTTC. Translating it yields CSVGQEGRETQYF.

The CDR3 spells CASSLVTTSGGYNEQFF. The CDR3 coding sequence is TGCGCCAGCAGCTTGGTAACGACTAGCGGGGGCTACAATGAGCAGTTCTTC. The genes are TRBV5-1 and TRBJ2-1, with TRBD2 matching 12 bases. J was trimmed by 3 bases and V by 0 bases; bases with no gene match: 4. Looked up from germline, CDR1 is SGHRS and CDR2 is YFSETQ. The CDR3 is 17 amino acids.

The V and J genes are TRBV2 and TRBJ2-2; D may be TRBD1 or TRBD2 (5 bases each). The V gene's germline CDR1 is SNHLY and CDR2 FYNNEI. The germline V and J ends were trimmed by 8 bases and 7 bases, with 17 bases remaining between them. The CDR3 sequence is 14 residues long. The CDR3 spells CASDGTAHDGELFF. The CDR3 DNA reads as TGTGCCAGCGACGGGACGGCCCATGACGGGGAGCTGTTTTTT. Variable domain in full (rest from reference TRBV2 and TRBJ2-2): EPEVTQTPSHQVTQMGQEVILRCVPISNHLYFYWYRQILGQKVEFLVSFYNNEISEKSEIFDDQFSVERPDGSNFTLKIRSTKLEDSAMYFCASDGTAHDGELFFGEGSRLTVL.

As for this clonotype: A much larger clone differs by one base, so this may be a read error. The chain recombines TRBV30 with TRBJ2-5; 8 nucleotides match TRBD2. The CDR3 is made up of 15 amino acids. The V and J ends lost 3 bases and 4 bases, in that order; junction bases with no gene match: 10. CDR1 is GTSNPN and CDR2 is SVGIG in the germline V gene (reference sequence). CDR3 sequence (DNA): TGTGCCTGGAGAACCACGGGGCTAGCGGGAGAGACCCAGTACTTC. This codes for CAWRTTGLAGETQYF.

This clonotype was observed at least ten times. The chain links TRBV3-1 to TRBJ2-3; D ambiguous. This CDR3 contains 13 residues. CDR1 is LGHDT and CDR2 is YNNKEL in the germline V gene (reference sequence). The V end was cut by 2 bases, the J end by 9 bases, with 12 bases between. CDR3 protein: CASSQFESSTQYF. The CDR3 DNA reads TGTGCCAGCAGCCAATTCGAGAGTTCAACGCAGTATTTT.

The CDR3 here is CASMGNYGYTF. In DNA, the CDR3 is TGTGCCAGCATGGGTAACTATGGCTACACCTTC. The chain uses TRBV27 and TRBJ1-2; no clear D. Trimming stripped 7 bases from V and 1 base from J, with 4 bases between. The V gene's germline CDR1 is MNHEY and CDR2 SMNVEV (reference sequence). The CDR3 runs 11 residues.

The genes are TRBV20-1 and TRBJ2-5; 8 nucleotides match TRBD1. With V trimmed by 0 bases and J by 4 bases, 4 bases remained unmatched. This CDR3 has 14 amino acids. Germline values: CDR1 DFQATT, CDR2 SNEGSKA (reference sequence). The CDR3 DNA is TGCAGTGCTAGAGATTGGGGACAGGCAGAGACCCAGTACTTC. It encodes CSARDWGQAETQYF.

V and J are TRBV27 and TRBJ2-2; D is undetermined. CDR3 length equals 13 residues. CDR1 is MNHEY and CDR2 is SMNVEV in the germline V gene (reference sequence). V lost 7 bases and J 7 bases, leaving 13 bases between the germline ends. The CDR3 here is CASTPSAYGELFF. CDR3 in DNA: TGTGCCAGCACCCCCTCGGCATACGGGGAGCTGTTTTTT.